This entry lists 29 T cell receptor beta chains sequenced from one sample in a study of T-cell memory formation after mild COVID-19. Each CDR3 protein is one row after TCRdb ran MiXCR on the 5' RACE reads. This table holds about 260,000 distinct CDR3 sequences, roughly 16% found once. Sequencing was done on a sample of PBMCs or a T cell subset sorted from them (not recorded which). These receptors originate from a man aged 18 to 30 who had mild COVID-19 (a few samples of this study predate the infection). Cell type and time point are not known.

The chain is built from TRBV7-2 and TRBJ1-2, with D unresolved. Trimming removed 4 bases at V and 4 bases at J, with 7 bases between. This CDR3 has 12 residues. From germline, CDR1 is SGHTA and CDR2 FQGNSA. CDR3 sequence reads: CASSSQLYGYTF. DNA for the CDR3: TGTGCCAGCAGCTCACAGCTCTATGGCTACACCTTC.

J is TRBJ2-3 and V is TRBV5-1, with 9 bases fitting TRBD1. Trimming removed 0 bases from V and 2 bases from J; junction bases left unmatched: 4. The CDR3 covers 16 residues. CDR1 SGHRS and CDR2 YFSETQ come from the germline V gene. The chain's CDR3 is CASSLAGTGYTDTQYF. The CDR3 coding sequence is TGCGCCAGCAGCTTGGCCGGGACAGGGTACACAGATACGCAGTATTTT. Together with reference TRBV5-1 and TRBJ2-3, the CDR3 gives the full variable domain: KAGVTQTPRYLIKTRGQQVTLSCSPISGHRSVSWYQQTPGQGLQFLFEYFSETQRNKGNFPGRFSGRQFSNSRSEMNVSTLELGDSALYLCASSLAGTGYTDTQYFGPGTRLTVL.

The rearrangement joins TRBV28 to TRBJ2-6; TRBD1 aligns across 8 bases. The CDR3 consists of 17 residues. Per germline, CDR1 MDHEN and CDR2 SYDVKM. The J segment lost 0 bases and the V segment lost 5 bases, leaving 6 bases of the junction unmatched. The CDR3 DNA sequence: TGTGCCAGCAGTGCCGGGACAGGCCTCTCTGGGGCCAACGTCCTGACTTTC. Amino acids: CASSAGTGLSGANVLTF.

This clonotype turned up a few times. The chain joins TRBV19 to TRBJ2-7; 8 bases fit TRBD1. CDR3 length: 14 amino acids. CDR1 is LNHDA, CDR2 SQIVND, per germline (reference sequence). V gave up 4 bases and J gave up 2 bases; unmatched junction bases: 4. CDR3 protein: CASSRQGITYEQYF. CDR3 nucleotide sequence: TGTGCCAGTAGTAGACAGGGGATAACCTACGAGCAGTACTTC.

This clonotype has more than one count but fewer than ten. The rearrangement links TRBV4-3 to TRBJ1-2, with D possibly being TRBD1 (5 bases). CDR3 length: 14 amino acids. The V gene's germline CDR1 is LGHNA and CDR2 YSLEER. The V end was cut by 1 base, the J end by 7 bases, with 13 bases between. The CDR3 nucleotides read TGCGCCAGCAGCCAAGGAACAGGTCCGGGTGGCTACACCTTC. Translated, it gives CASSQGTGPGGYTF.

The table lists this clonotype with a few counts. The chain's CDR3 is CASSLVGGQGQFF. CDR3 in DNA: TGCGCCAGCAGCTTGGTAGGCGGCCAAGGGCAGTTCTTC. The chain combines TRBV5-1 with TRBJ2-1, with D unclear. Germline values: CDR1 SGHRS, CDR2 YFSETQ. This CDR3 region has 13 residues. Trimming removed 0 bases at V and 12 bases at J, with 13 bases between.

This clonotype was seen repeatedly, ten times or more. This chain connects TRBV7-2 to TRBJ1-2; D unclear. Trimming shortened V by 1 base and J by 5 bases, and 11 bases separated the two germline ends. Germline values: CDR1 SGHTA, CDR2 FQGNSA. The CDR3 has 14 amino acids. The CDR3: CASSLEDVMYGYTF. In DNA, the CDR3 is TGTGCCAGCAGCTTAGAAGACGTGATGTATGGCTACACCTTC.

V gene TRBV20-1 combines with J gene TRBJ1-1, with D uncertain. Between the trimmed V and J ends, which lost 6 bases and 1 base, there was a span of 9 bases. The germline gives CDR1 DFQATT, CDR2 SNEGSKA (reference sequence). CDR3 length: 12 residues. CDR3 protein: CSALPGNTEAFF. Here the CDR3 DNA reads TGCAGTGCACTCCCGGGGAACACTGAAGCTTTCTTT.

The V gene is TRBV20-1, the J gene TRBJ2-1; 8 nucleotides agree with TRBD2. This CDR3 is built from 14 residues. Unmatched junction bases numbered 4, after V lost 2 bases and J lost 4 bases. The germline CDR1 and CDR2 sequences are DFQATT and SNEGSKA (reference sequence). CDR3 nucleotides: TGCAGTGCTAGATCCCCGGGGGGGTACAATGAGCAGTTCTTC. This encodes CSARSPGGYNEQFF.

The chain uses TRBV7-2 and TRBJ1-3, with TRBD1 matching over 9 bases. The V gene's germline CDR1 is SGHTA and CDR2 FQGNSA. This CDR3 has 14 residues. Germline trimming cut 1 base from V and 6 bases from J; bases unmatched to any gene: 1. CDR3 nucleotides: TGTGCCAGCAGCTTAGGGACAGGGGTAAACACCATATATTTT. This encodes CASSLGTGVNTIYF. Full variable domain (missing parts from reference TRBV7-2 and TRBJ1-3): GAGVSQSPSNKVTEKGKDVELRCDPISGHTALYWYRQSLGQGLEFLIYFQGNSAPDKSGLPSDRFSAERTGGSVSTLTIQRTQQEDSAVYLCASSLGTGVNTIYFGEGSWLTVV.

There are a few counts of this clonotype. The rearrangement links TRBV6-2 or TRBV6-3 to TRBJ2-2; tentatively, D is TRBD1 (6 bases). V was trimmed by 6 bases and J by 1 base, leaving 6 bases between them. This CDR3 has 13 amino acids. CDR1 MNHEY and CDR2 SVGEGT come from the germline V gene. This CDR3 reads CASRTGNTGELFF. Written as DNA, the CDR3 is TGTGCCAGCAGGACAGGGAACACCGGGGAGCTGTTTTTT.

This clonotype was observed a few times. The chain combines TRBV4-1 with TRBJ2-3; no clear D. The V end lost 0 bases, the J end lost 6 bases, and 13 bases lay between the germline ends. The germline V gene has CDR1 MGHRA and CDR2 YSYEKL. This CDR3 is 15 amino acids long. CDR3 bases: TGCGCCAGCAGCCAAGAAGTAGGCGCGTGGGATACGCAGTATTTT. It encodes CASSQEVGAWDTQYF.

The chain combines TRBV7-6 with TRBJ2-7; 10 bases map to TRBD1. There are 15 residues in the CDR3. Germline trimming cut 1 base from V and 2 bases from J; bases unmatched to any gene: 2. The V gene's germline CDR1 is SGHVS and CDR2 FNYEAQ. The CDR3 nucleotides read TGTGCCAGCAGCTTAGTAGGGACAGGGGCCTACGAGCAGTACTTC. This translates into CASSLVGTGAYEQYF.

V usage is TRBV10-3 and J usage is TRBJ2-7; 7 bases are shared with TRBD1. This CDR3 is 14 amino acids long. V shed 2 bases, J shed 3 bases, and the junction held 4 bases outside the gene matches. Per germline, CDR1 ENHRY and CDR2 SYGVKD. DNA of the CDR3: TGTGCCATCAGTGAGCCGGGACAGTACTACGAGCAGTACTTC. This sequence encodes CAISEPGQYYEQYF.

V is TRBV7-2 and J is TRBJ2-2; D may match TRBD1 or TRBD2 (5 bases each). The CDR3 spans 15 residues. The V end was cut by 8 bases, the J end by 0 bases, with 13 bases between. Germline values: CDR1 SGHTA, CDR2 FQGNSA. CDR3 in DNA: TGTGCCAGCGGATGGGACGCCACGAACACCGGGGAGCTGTTTTTT. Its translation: CASGWDATNTGELFF.

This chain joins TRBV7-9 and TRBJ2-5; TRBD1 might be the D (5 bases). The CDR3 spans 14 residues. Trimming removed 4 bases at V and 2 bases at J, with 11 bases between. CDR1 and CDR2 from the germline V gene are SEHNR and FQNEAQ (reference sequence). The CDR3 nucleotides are TGTGCCAGCAGCTCAATTACAGGACAAGAGACCCAGTACTTC. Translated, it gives CASSSITGQETQYF.

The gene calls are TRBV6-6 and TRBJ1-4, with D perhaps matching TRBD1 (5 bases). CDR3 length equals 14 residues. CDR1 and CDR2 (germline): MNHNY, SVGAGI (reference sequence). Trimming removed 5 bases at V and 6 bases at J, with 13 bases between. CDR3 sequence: CASSAPRGDEKLFF. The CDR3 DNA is TGTGCCAGCAGTGCCCCGCGGGGGGATGAAAAACTGTTTTTT.

CDR3 protein: CASSLAGRGGRETQYF. The CDR3 nucleotides are TGTGCCAGCAGCTTAGCGGGGCGGGGGGGCCGCGAGACCCAGTACTTC. This chain connects TRBV7-2 to TRBJ2-5, with TRBD2 matching 9 bases. Looked up from germline, CDR1 is SGHTA and CDR2 is FQGNSA. J was trimmed by 5 bases and V by 0 bases; bases with no gene match: 7. There are 16 residues in the CDR3.

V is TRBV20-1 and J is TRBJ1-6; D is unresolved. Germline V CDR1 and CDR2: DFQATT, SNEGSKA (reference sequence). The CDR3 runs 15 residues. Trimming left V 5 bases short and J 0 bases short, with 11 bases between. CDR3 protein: CSALDLSSYNSPLHF. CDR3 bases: TGCAGTGCTCTAGACCTGAGCTCCTATAATTCACCCCTCCACTTT.

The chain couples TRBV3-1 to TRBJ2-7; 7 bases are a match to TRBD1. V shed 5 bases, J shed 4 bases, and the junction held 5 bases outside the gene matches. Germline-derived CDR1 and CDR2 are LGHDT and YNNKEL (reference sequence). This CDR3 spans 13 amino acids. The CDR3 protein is CASSFGTEYEQYV. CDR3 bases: TGTGCCAGCAGCTTTGGGACAGAATACGAGCAGTACGTC.

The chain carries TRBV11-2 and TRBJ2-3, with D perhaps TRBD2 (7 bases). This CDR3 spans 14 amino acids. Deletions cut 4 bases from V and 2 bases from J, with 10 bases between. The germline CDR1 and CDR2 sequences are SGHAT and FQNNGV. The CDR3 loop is CASSWEGVTDTQYF. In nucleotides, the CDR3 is TGTGCCAGCAGCTGGGAGGGGGTCACAGATACGCAGTATTTT.

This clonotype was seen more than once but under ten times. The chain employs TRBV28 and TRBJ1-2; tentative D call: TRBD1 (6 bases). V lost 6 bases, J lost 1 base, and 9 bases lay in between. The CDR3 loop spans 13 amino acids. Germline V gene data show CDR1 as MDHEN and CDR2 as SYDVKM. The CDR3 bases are TGTGCCAGCAGGGACAGCGTTAACTATGGCTACACCTTC. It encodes CASRDSVNYGYTF.

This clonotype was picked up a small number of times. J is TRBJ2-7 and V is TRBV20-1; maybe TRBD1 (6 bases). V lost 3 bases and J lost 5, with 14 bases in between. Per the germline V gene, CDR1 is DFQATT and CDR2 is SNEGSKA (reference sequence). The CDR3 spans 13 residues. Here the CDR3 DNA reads TGCAGTGCTAGGGACAGCCTTAGCCACGAGCAGTACGTC. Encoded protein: CSARDSLSHEQYV.

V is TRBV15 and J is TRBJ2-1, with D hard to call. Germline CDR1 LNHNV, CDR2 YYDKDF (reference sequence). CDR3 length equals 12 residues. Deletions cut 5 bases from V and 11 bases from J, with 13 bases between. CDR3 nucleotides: TGTGCCACCAGCTCGCCGGTGGGTCAGCAGTTCTTC. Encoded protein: CATSSPVGQQFF.

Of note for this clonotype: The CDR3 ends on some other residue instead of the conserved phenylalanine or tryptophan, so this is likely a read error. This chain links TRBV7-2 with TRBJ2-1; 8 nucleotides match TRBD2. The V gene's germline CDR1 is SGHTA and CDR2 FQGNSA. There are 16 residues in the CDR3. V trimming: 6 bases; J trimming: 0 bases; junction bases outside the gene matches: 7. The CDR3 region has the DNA TGTGCCAGCAGTCCCCATCTAGCGGGCTCCTACAATGAGCAGTTCTTA. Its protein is CASSPHLAGSYNEQFL.

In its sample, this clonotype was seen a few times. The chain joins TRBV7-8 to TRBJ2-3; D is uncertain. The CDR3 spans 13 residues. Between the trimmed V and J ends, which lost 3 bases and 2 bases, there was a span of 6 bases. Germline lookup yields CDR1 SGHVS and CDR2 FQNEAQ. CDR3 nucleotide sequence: TGTGCCAGCAGCTTGCCTTACACAGATACGCAGTATTTT. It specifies CASSLPYTDTQYF.

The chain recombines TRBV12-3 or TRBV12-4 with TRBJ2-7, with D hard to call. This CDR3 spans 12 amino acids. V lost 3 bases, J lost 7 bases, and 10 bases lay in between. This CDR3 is CASSFDWGEQYV. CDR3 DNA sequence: TGTGCCAGCAGTTTCGACTGGGGAGAGCAGTACGTC.

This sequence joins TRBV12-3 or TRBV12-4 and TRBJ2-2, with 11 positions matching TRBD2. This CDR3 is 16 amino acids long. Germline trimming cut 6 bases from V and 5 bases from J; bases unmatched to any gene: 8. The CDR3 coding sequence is TGTGCCAGCAGGCCCACTAGCGGGGGATGGACCGGGGAGCTGTTTTTT. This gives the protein CASRPTSGGWTGELFF.

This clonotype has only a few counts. The CDR3 here is CAYSTCLCTGELFF. CDR3 sequence (DNA): TGTGCCTACAGTACCTGTTTGTGCACCGGGGAGCTGTTTTTT. J is TRBJ2-2 and V is TRBV7-3; D gene ambiguous. Trimming took off 11 bases at V and 4 bases at J, with 17 bases between the two ends. The germline CDR1 and CDR2 sequences are SGHTA and FQGTGA. This CDR3 has 14 residues.